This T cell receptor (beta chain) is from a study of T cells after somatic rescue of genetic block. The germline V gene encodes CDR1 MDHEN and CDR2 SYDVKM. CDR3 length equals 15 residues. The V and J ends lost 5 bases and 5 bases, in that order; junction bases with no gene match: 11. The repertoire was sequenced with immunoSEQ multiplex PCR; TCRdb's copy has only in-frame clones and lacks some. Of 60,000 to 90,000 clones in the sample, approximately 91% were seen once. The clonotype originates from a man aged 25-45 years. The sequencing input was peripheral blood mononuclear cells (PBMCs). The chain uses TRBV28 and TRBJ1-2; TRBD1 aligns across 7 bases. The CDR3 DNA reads TGTGCCAGCAGTCTTCCTAATACAGGGGTTTATGGCTACACCTTC. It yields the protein CASSLPNTGVYGYTF.